This T cell receptor (beta chain) emerged from a study of T-cell reconstitution after alpha-beta-depleted transplantation in children. This clonotype came up many times. A TCRbeta library incorporating unique molecular identifiers was prepared. TCRdb processed the PCR reads anew with MiXCR; each CDR3 protein has one entry. This table holds over 150,000 distinct CDR3 sequences, about 14% found once. V lost 3 bases, J lost 10 bases, and 16 bases lay in between. CDR1 ENHRY and CDR2 SYGVKD come from the germline V gene. The CDR3 is made up of 14 amino acids. V gene TRBV10-3 combines with J gene TRBJ2-1; D might be TRBD1 (5 bases). This sequence originates from a human donor who donated a stem cell graft to a child with acute lymphoblastic leukemia. The sample consisted of PBMCs from the stem cell graft donor, taken from the stem cell graft. CDR3 nucleotides: TGTGCCATCAGTGATTCCGACGTGGGGCTGGAGCAGTTCTTC. It codes for CAISDSDVGLEQFF.